This TCR beta chain was identified in a study of T cell responses to AZD1222 COVID-19 vaccine. Across the study: Second doses were pooled across both intervals (about 4 or about 12 weeks). Study observations and caveats: The donor cohort was predominantly white British with a female majority, and clonal diversity may have been underestimated.

Notes on this clone: Its target is not known.

The J segment lost 2 bases and the V segment lost 5 bases, leaving 19 bases of the junction unmatched. Germline-derived CDR1 and CDR2 are SGHDT and YYEEEE. The CDR3 contains 18 residues. Profiling relied on immunoSEQ multiplex PCR, and the TCRdb table lists in-frame clones only, not all of them. The repertoire holds some 120,000 clones, around 93% seen once, with around 0.96% in the top ten. This clonotype was obtained from an adult in good health. The J gene is TRBJ2-7, the V gene TRBV5-6; 7 positions match TRBD2. Material: peripheral blood, obtained on day 0 of AZD1222 vaccination. CDR3 nucleotide sequence: TGTGCCAGCAGTTTACAGCCGCCTAGCGGCTACACTCCCTACGAGCAGTACTTC. The encoded protein is CASSLQPPSGYTPYEQYF.